This TCR beta chain is from a study of Ad26.COV2.S vaccination and SARS-CoV-2 variants. Study in general: It was the COV1001 Ad26.COV2.S trial arm that included the donor. Donor got 5x10^10 or 1x10^11 viral particles of Ad26.COV2.S.

A remark on this clone: Its matching antigen is unknown.

Treatment indicated: some 19 received Ad26.COV2.S at low or high dose, single or two shots; five or six received placebo; per-sample allocation not given. Sampling took place 63 days after the first vaccine or placebo injection. An Ad26 vector expressing Wuhan-strain SARS-CoV-2 spike constituted the vaccine. Regarding the study as a whole: Estimates derived from TCR breadth and depth analyses may have underestimated total T cell responses.

The germline V gene has CDR1 LNHDA and CDR2 SQIVND (reference sequence). This CDR3 region has 14 residues. V was clipped by 3 bases and J by 4 bases; unmatched bases: 3. Sequencing was performed with immunoSEQ multiplex PCR; in TCRdb, only in-frame clones are kept and a portion is missing. This repertoire shows about 440,000 clones, about 90% found once; its top ten account for 4.3%. The rearrangement joins TRBV19 to TRBJ2-3; TRBD1 matches 8 bases. The sequence was obtained from a person aged 18 to 59 who received the Ad26.COV2.S COVID-19 vaccine or a placebo. Sequenced here: peripheral blood, sampled in a trial of Ad26.COV2.S vaccine versus placebo. CDR3 in DNA: TGTGCCAGTAGTATCGGACAGGGACCAGATACGCAGTATTTT. This gives the protein CASSIGQGPDTQYF.